The 18 T cell receptor beta chains presented below share a single source sample, sequenced in a study of T cell repertoires in cytomegalovirus infection. These TCRs are of unknown antigen specificity. TCRdb re-called the reads through MiXCR, storing one row per CDR3 protein. The repertoire has about half a million distinct CDR3 sequences, roughly 42% of them found once; the top ten carry around 45%. The input for sequencing was cultured PBMCs, taken from culture after CMV antigen stimulation. The receptors come from a human donor in good health (CMV status not recorded). Some clones in this sample may be carry-over from other donors' samples.

The table lists this clonotype with a few counts. The chain has TRBV7-2 and TRBJ2-3, with unresolved D. Trimming removed 2 bases from V and 2 bases from J, with 8 bases in between. The CDR3 consists of 14 residues. The germline gives CDR1 SGHTA, CDR2 FQGNSA. Here the CDR3 DNA reads TGTGCCAGCAGCTTACCCAGGCCCACAGATACGCAGTATTTT. Translated, it gives CASSLPRPTDTQYF.

This clonotype was seen many times. The chain joins TRBV7-2 to TRBJ2-7; TRBD2 aligns across 7 bases. V trimming: 3 bases; J trimming: 3 bases; junction bases outside the gene matches: 5. CDR1 and CDR2 (germline): SGHTA, FQGNSA. The CDR3 has 14 residues. The CDR3 nucleotides are TGTGCCAGCAGCTTGAGGAGCGGGGTCTACGAGCAGTACTTC. It codes for CASSLRSGVYEQYF.

The chain combines TRBV15 with TRBJ1-1, with 7 nucleotides matching TRBD1. Germline CDR1 reads LNHNV; CDR2 reads YYDKDF (reference sequence). V dropped 4 bases and J dropped 0; count of bases not matched to a gene: 5. This CDR3 has 15 residues. The DNA for the CDR3 is TGTGCCACCAGCACGCCGGGACAGCTGAACACTGAAGCTTTCTTT. Translated: CATSTPGQLNTEAFF.

This clonotype was recorded a few times. CDR3 region: CASSRLRPLDRVSYEQFF. CDR3 sequence (DNA): TGTGCCAGCAGCCGCCTACGCCCCTTGGACAGGGTTAGTTATGAGCAGTTCTTC. This sequence joins TRBV11-2 and TRBJ2-1; 8 nucleotides agree with TRBD1. This CDR3 is 18 amino acids long. With 5 bases clipped from V and 8 bases from J, the junction kept 20 bases outside the gene matches. Per germline, CDR1 SGHAT and CDR2 FQNNGV.

This chain links TRBV11-2 with TRBJ2-3, with 8 bases fitting TRBD2. The CDR3 runs to 18 residues. From germline, CDR1 is SGHAT and CDR2 FQNNGV. Germline trimming cut 4 bases from V and 0 bases from J; bases unmatched to any gene: 12. CDR3 sequence (DNA): TGTGCCAGCAGCTCCCTCTACGGGACTAGGGGTAGCACAGATACGCAGTATTTT. It is translated as CASSSLYGTRGSTDTQYF.

This clonotype was found a few times. The chain has TRBV19 and TRBJ1-6; maybe TRBD1 (6 bases). Germline CDR1 reads LNHDA; CDR2 reads SQIVND (reference sequence). The V gene lost 10 bases and the J gene lost 1 base, with 17 bases spanning the gap. CDR3 length: 16 residues. The chain's CDR3 is CAIYNPGVSYNSPLHF. In DNA form, the CDR3 reads TGTGCCATCTACAATCCAGGGGTATCCTATAATTCACCCCTCCACTTT.

This clonotype was counted only a few times. V and J are TRBV7-2 and TRBJ1-1; unclear D gene. Trimming took 5 bases from V and 3 from J, leaving 10 bases between them. CDR1 and CDR2 from the germline V gene are SGHTA and FQGNSA. CDR3 length equals 13 residues. DNA of the CDR3: TGTGCCAGCAGCGAACTTCAGGACACTGAAGCTTTCTTT. Translating gives CASSELQDTEAFF.

The chain combines TRBV28 with TRBJ2-1; 10 bases fit TRBD2. CDR1 MDHEN and CDR2 SYDVKM come from the germline V gene. CDR3 length: 13 amino acids. V lost 10 bases to trimming and J lost 5 bases; unmatched junction nucleotides: 5. DNA of the CDR3: TGTGCCATTGGGACTAGCGAAAACAATGAGCAGTTCTTC. As protein: CAIGTSENNEQFF.

This chain connects TRBV4-1 to TRBJ1-2; D is ambiguous. V gave up 3 bases and J gave up 3 bases, with 11 bases separating them. The CDR3 length is 14 residues. CDR1 MGHRA and CDR2 YSYEKL come from the germline V gene. CDR3 protein: CASSQIGVDYGYTF. The CDR3 DNA reads as TGCGCCAGCAGCCAGATTGGGGTGGACTATGGCTACACCTTC.

This clonotype was counted a few times. The chain combines TRBV4-3 with TRBJ2-1; TRBD2 matches at 7 bases. From germline, CDR1 is LGHNA and CDR2 YSLEER. CDR3 length equals 14 residues. Losses at the gene ends were 4 bases for V and 8 bases for J; bases not matched to a gene: 8. The CDR3 spells CASSRTLTSDEQFF. CDR3 sequence (DNA): TGCGCCAGCAGCCGGACCCTTACTAGCGATGAGCAGTTCTTC.

The table lists this clonotype with a few counts. This rearrangement joins TRBV4-2 to TRBJ2-2, with a tentative D call TRBD2 (5 bases). This CDR3 is built from 17 residues. Germline assignment: CDR1 LGHNA and CDR2 YNFKEQ. Trimming left V 0 bases short and J 4 bases short, with 15 bases between. The DNA for the CDR3 is TGTGCCAGCAGCCAAGATCGGGAAGCCAGCCCCACCGGGGAGCTGTTTTTT. Translating it yields CASSQDREASPTGELFF.

The chain has TRBV4-1 and TRBJ2-7; 7 positions match TRBD1. CDR1 is MGHRA and CDR2 is YSYEKL in the germline V gene. The CDR3 consists of 16 residues. V lost 5 bases to trimming and J lost 1 base; unmatched junction nucleotides: 11. In DNA, the CDR3 is TGCGCCAGCAGCACTGGTCCGACAGGGAGTTCCTACGAGCAGTACTTC. Translated: CASSTGPTGSSYEQYF.

This rearrangement joins TRBV4-2 to TRBJ2-7; tentatively, D is TRBD1 (6 bases). The CDR3 extends over 13 amino acids. CDR1 LGHNA and CDR2 YNFKEQ come from the germline V gene. V gave up 2 bases and J gave up 3 bases, with 8 bases separating them. The DNA for the CDR3 is TGTGCCAGCAGCCAAACGGACAGCTACGAGCAGTACTTC. This encodes CASSQTDSYEQYF.

V is TRBV28 and J is TRBJ1-4, with D perhaps TRBD1 (6 bases). The CDR3 totals 16 residues. Germline V gene lookup returns CDR1 MDHEN and CDR2 SYDVKM. V was trimmed by 4 bases and J by 0 bases, leaving 12 bases between them. The CDR3 loop reads CASSSGQSATNEKLFF. The CDR3 nucleotides read TGTGCCAGCAGTTCAGGACAGTCCGCAACTAATGAAAAACTGTTTTTT.

This chain joins TRBV6-1 and TRBJ2-7; D ambiguous. V lost 5 bases and J lost 0, with 8 bases in between. CDR1 and CDR2 from the germline V gene are MNHNS and SASEGT. CDR3 length: 13 residues. CDR3 DNA sequence: TGTGCCAGCAGTCGGCAGAGCTCCTACGAGCAGTACTTC. Translating gives CASSRQSSYEQYF.

This clonotype was observed at least ten times. The V gene is TRBV7-2, the J gene TRBJ1-2; D gene uncertain. The CDR3 contains 13 residues. CDR1 is SGHTA and CDR2 is FQGNSA in the germline V gene. The ends were cut back, 6 bases at V and 6 bases at J, with 14 bases in the middle. CDR3 nucleotides: TGTGCCAGCAGGGCAGGTGGAGGGCATGGCTACACCTTC. Its translation: CASRAGGGHGYTF.

The gene calls are TRBV28 and TRBJ2-5, with TRBD1 matching 7 bases. The V segment lost 3 bases and the J segment 3 bases; nucleotides outside the gene matches: 4. Germline V lookup: CDR1 MDHEN, CDR2 SYDVKM. The CDR3 is made up of 14 amino acids. CDR3 protein: CASSLGQTKETQYF. In DNA, the CDR3 is TGTGCCAGCAGTTTGGGACAGACTAAAGAGACCCAGTACTTC.

V usage is TRBV7-2 and J usage is TRBJ1-5; D perhaps matches TRBD1 (5 bases). V was trimmed by 8 bases and J by 4 bases, leaving 12 bases between them. The CDR3 spans 13 residues. CDR1 is SGHTA and CDR2 is FQGNSA in the germline V gene. This CDR3 is CASGTRGNQPQHF. CDR3 DNA: TGTGCCAGCGGTACGAGGGGTAATCAGCCCCAGCATTTT.